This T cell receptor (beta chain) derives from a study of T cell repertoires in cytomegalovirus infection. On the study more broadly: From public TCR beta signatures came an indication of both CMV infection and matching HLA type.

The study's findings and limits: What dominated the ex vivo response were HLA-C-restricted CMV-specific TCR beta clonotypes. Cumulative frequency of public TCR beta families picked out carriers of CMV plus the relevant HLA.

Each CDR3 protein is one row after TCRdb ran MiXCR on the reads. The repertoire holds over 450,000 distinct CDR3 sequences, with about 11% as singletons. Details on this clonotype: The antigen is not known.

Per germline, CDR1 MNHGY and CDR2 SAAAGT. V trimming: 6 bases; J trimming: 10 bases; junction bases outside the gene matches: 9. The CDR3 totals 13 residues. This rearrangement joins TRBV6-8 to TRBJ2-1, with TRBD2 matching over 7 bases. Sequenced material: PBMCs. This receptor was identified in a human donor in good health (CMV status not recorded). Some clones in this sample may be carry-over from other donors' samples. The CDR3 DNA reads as TGTGCCAGCAGCCTCCGGGGGGTCCGCGAGCAGTTCTTC. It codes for CASSLRGVREQFF.